The clone carrying this T cell receptor (beta chain) was recorded once. This record comes from a study of blood T cell repertoires in COVID-19. Background on the study: Collection of acute and convalescent COVID-19 samples took place in the United States, Italy and Spain. From T cells, B-cell-depleted T cells, or PBMCs came the material, which was cDNA or gDNA.

The V segment lost 3 bases and the J segment 5 bases; nucleotides outside the gene matches: 4. CDR1 and CDR2 (germline): LNHNV, YYDKDF (reference sequence). The CDR3 runs to 14 residues. As handled by the study authors: From reference gene primer amplification, estimates of nucleated cell counts were derived. Here immunoSEQ multiplex PCR was the method, and the copy in TCRdb shows in-frame clones only, minus some. V, J and clone size are those of that table, while D and trimming were read from the DNA. The table lists 130,000 to 150,000 clones, under 90% of them singletons, with around 3.4% in the top ten.

This rearrangement joins TRBV15 to TRBJ2-7, with 10 nucleotides matching TRBD1. This sequence was found in a man aged 65 to 79 who had recovered from COVID-19. The sequenced sample was peripheral blood. The CDR3 spells CATSSADRGNEQYF. The CDR3 DNA follows: TGTGCCACCAGCAGCGCGGACAGGGGGAACGAGCAGTACTTC. Full variable domain (remainder filled in from reference TRBV15 and TRBJ2-7): DAMVIQNPRYQVTQFGKPVTLSCSQTLNHNVMYWYQQKSSQAPKLLFHYYDKDFNNEADTPDNFQSRRPNTSFCFLDIRSPGLGDTAMYLCATSSADRGNEQYFGPGTRLTVT.